This T cell receptor (beta chain) was observed in a study of blood T cell repertoires in COVID-19. Germline CDR1 MNHEY, CDR2 SVGAGI. This CDR3 is 12 amino acids long. V was trimmed by 8 bases and J by 8 bases, leaving 15 bases between them. This clone showed up just once. In the original workflow: Scientists estimated how many nucleated cells there were by amplifying reference gene primers. The repertoire was sequenced with immunoSEQ multiplex PCR; TCRdb's copy has only in-frame clones and lacks some. For V, J and clone size, that table is used; D and trimming come from the DNA. The sample includes 55,000 to 75,000 clones, roughly 84% of them seen just once. Those enrolled in Seattle joined during active infection and were followed longitudinally afterward.

The source of this sequence is an elderly man with COVID-19, enrolled during active disease. The chain is built from TRBV6-5 and TRBJ1-2; D not resolved. Sample: peripheral blood. The DNA of the CDR3 is TGTGCCAGCGCACGGCAGGATCAAGGCTACACCTTC. Its translation: CASARQDQGYTF.